There are many counts of the clone carrying this T cell receptor beta chain. Its target is unknown. This sample was taken from a study of cytomegalovirus exposure and HLA in healthy donors. Study information: The study placed approximately 78% of its 398 genotyped donors in the Caucasian-associated ancestry cluster. Overall study findings and caveats: It was reported that TCR beta sequences correctly inferred the HLA-A and HLA-B alleles for most subjects. As a later analysis revealed, the rate of TCR association differed by HLA locus, with DRB1 most and HLA-C fewest.

The primer mix had 60 Vbeta and 13 Jbeta primers. Libraries were prepared by immunoSEQ multiplex PCR; TCRdb keeps only in-frame clonotypes and omits some of them. The sample shows about 140,000 clones, approximately 80% of them seen only once. With 3 bases removed from V and 8 bases from J, the gap between germline ends came to 13 bases. The CDR3 is 13 amino acids. From germline, CDR1 is LNHNV and CDR2 YYDKDF (reference sequence). This chain uses TRBV15 with TRBJ1-2; TRBD1 might be the D (5 bases). The receptor comes from a young woman in good health and CMV-seropositive. The sequenced sample consisted of PBMCs. CDR3 nucleotide sequence: TGTGCCACCAGCAGGGGTGAAAGGGGCGGCTACACCTTC. Its translation is CATSRGERGGYTF.